Listed below are T cell receptor beta chains from one sample, sequenced in a study of cytomegalovirus exposure and HLA in healthy donors. Method: immunoSEQ multiplex PCR; TCRdb's copy keeps in-frame clones and lacks some. The table lists about 93,000 clones, nearly 80% of them singletons, with about 3.3% in the top ten. The specimen was PBMCs. Source of these receptors: a woman aged 40-49 years in good health and CMV-seronegative. Both conserved end residues are part of each CDR3. D genes are given only for firm matches. Part of the rows lack a size; the others show once, few, many or a class for expanded clones.

V gene	D gene	clone size	J gene	CDR3 protein	CDR3 DNA
TRBV6-5	TRBD1	NA	TRBJ1-2	CASRRQGRDNYGYTF	TGTGCCAGCAGAAGACAGGGTCGGGATAACTATGGCTACACCTTC
TRBV5-4	TRBD2	NA	TRBJ2-3	CASSSPRGGASTDTQYF	TGTGCCAGCAGCTCCCCTCGGGGGGGCGCGAGCACAGATACGCAGTATTTT
TRBV7-9	TRBD2	once	TRBJ2-5	CASSTIAGAGGETQYF	TGTGCCAGCAGCACCATAGCCGGGGCGGGGGGAGAGACCCAGTACTTC
TRBV6-4	NA	NA	TRBJ2-1	CASSGEAGWREQFF	TGTGCCAGCAGTGGGGAGGCAGGTTGGAGAGAGCAGTTCTTC
TRBV7-9	TRBD2	NA	TRBJ2-1	CASSWAGGPSGEQFF	TGTGCCAGCAGCTGGGCGGGAGGGCCATCTGGTGAGCAGTTCTTC
TRBV10-2	NA	NA	TRBJ1-3	CASSRQDAGNTIYF	TGCGCCAGCAGTCGACAGGACGCCGGGAACACCATATATTTT
TRBV19	TRBD1	NA	TRBJ1-1	CASSPGQGVYTEAFF	TGTGCCAGTAGTCCCGGACAGGGAGTCTACACTGAAGCTTTCTTT
TRBV30	NA	NA	TRBJ1-1	CAWSQVEAFF	TGTGCCTGGAGTCAGGTTGAAGCTTTCTTT
TRBV6-5	NA	few	TRBJ1-1	CASSGGTVGNTEAFF	TGTGCCAGCAGTGGGGGGACGGTAGGGAACACTGAAGCTTTCTTT
TRBV2	TRBD1	NA	TRBJ2-6	CASTGTGLASGANVLTF	TGTGCCAGCACCGGGACAGGTCTTGCCTCTGGGGCCAACGTCCTGACTTTC
TRBV4-1	TRBD2	NA	TRBJ2-7	CASAGDYDGSYEQYF	TGCGCCAGCGCGGGGGATTACGACGGCTCCTACGAGCAGTACTTC
TRBV11-3	NA	once	TRBJ1-1	CASSLGAGRNTEAFF	TGTGCCAGCAGCTTAGGTGCTGGCAGGAACACTGAAGCTTTCTTT
TRBV28	NA	NA	TRBJ2-7	CASSFPQDSPYEQYF	TGTGCCAGCAGTTTCCCTCAGGACAGTCCCTACGAGCAGTACTTC
TRBV28	NA	NA	TRBJ1-2	CASSLPQGRGYTF	TGTGCCAGCAGTTTACCACAGGGTAGGGGCTACACCTTC
TRBV10-3	NA	NA	TRBJ2-7	CAIKPGSSYEQYF	TGTGCCATCAAGCCAGGGTCTTCCTACGAGCAGTACTTC
TRBV29-1	NA	NA	TRBJ2-7	CSVEVRAYEQYF	TGCAGCGTTGAAGTGCGGGCGTACGAGCAGTACTTC
TRBV7-2	NA	once	TRBJ2-7	CASSPDQGPRQYF	TGTGCCAGCAGTCCAGATCAGGGTCCGCGGCAGTACTTC
TRBV6-6	TRBD2	NA	TRBJ2-1	CASSYRAGPYNEQFF	TGTGCCAGCAGTTACCGAGCGGGACCTTACAATGAGCAGTTCTTC
TRBV10-2	TRBD1	few	TRBJ1-5	CASSEYGTGGGPQHF	TGCGCCAGCAGTGAGTACGGGACAGGGGGAGGGCCCCAGCATTTT
TRBV27	TRBD1	NA	TRBJ1-2	CASSLDRAGFYGYTF	TGTGCCAGCAGTTTGGACAGGGCAGGTTTCTATGGCTACACCTTC
TRBV28	NA	NA	TRBJ1-5	CASGLLGPQPQHF	TGTGCCAGCGGACTGCTGGGCCCCCAGCCCCAGCATTTT
TRBV14	TRBD2	NA	TRBJ2-7	CASSPPGLVGYEQYF	TGTGCCAGCAGCCCACCGGGACTAGTAGGCTACGAGCAGTACTTC
TRBV27	TRBD2	once	TRBJ2-1	CASSLWLAGGFNEQFF	TGTGCCAGCAGTTTATGGCTGGCGGGAGGGTTTAATGAGCAGTTCTTC
TRBV7-6	NA	NA	TRBJ2-7	CASSLEALSYEQYF	TGTGCCAGCAGCTTAGAAGCTCTCTCCTACGAGCAGTACTTC
TRBV5-1	TRBD1	NA	TRBJ1-1	CASAMYGTALNTEAFF	TGCGCCAGCGCCATGTATGGGACAGCCTTGAACACTGAAGCTTTCTTT
TRBV5-4	TRBD2	NA	TRBJ2-2	CASSRTSGGRTGELFF	TGTGCCAGCAGCCGGACTAGCGGGGGTCGAACCGGGGAGCTGTTTTTT
TRBV11-2	NA	NA	TRBJ2-3	CASSLESGVKHF	TGTGCCAGCAGCTTAGAATCTGGAGTCAAGCATTTT
TRBV28	NA	NA	TRBJ1-1	CASSSGTREAFF	TGTGCCAGCAGCTCCGGGACACGTGAAGCTTTCTTT
TRBV9	TRBD2	NA	TRBJ2-2	CASSVGGLAGFPRTGELFF	TGTGCCAGCAGCGTAGGTGGTCTAGCGGGGTTTCCGAGGACCGGGGAGCTGTTTTTT
TRBV25-1	NA	NA	TRBJ1-5	CASSDTGSNQPQHF	TGTGCCAGCAGCGACACAGGGAGCAATCAGCCCCAGCATTTT
TRBV29-1	NA	few	TRBJ1-1	CSVDGRLNTEAFF	TGCAGCGTTGACGGCAGGTTGAACACTGAAGCTTTCTTT
TRBV7-9	NA	NA	TRBJ2-2	CASSQSGELFF	TGTGCCAGCAGCCAGTCCGGGGAGCTGTTTTTT
TRBV28	TRBD2	NA	TRBJ2-2	CASSLTRGRNTGELFF	TGTGCCAGCAGTTTAACTCGCGGGAGGAACACCGGGGAGCTGTTTTTT
TRBV5-6	TRBD2	once	TRBJ2-4	CASSLVNGGDQNIQYF	TGTGCCAGCAGCTTGGTGAACGGGGGGGACCAAAACATTCAGTACTTC
TRBV7-6	NA	NA	TRBJ2-2	CASSLVIRGELFF	TGTGCCAGCAGCTTAGTTATCAGGGGGGAGCTGTTTTTT
TRBV9	TRBD1	NA	TRBJ1-2	CASTRGGFGYTF	TGTGCCAGCACTAGAGGGGGCTTCGGCTACACCTTC
TRBV18	NA	NA	TRBJ2-5	CASSLYTGHGQETQYF	TGTGCCAGCTCACTATATACGGGACACGGGCAAGAGACCCAGTACTTC
TRBV7-8	NA	once	TRBJ2-1	CASSFHGEQFF	TGTGCCAGCAGCTTCCACGGTGAGCAGTTCTTC
TRBV6-1	TRBD2	NA	TRBJ2-1	CASSGWSGMEHNEQFF	TGTGCCAGCAGTGGATGGAGCGGGATGGAACACAATGAGCAGTTCTTC
TRBV5-6	TRBD1	NA	TRBJ1-1	CASSYLTGTGGTEAFF	TGTGCCAGCAGCTATTTAACCGGGACAGGGGGCACTGAAGCTTTCTTT
TRBV27	TRBD1	once	TRBJ1-3	CASSVQGIGGNTIYF	TGTGCCAGCAGCGTACAGGGGATCGGAGGAAACACCATATATTTT
TRBV5-1	NA	NA	TRBJ1-2	CASSYGGAGRGGYTF	TGCGCCAGCAGCTACGGTGGTGCGGGGAGGGGTGGCTACACCTTC
TRBV25-1	NA	NA	TRBJ1-2	CASSGGWSNYGYTF	TGTGCCAGCAGTGGTGGATGGAGTAACTATGGCTACACCTTC
TRBV18	TRBD1	NA	TRBJ1-2	CASSPLGTGEIGYTF	TGTGCCAGCTCACCACTTGGGACAGGGGAAATTGGCTACACCTTC
TRBV29-1	NA	NA	TRBJ1-2	CSVLRWELGGYTF	TGCAGCGTCCTTCGTTGGGAGCTGGGTGGCTACACCTTC
TRBV25-1	TRBD2	NA	TRBJ2-1	CASSDLAGVEQFF	TGTGCCAGCAGTGACTTAGCGGGGGTTGAGCAGTTCTTC
TRBV28	NA	NA	TRBJ1-2	CASSLTGEYGYTF	TGTGCCAGCAGTTTAACAGGAGAATATGGCTACACCTTC
TRBV18	TRBD2	NA	TRBJ2-1	CASSLSGSGDNEQFF	TGTGCCAGCTCCCTTAGCGGGAGTGGGGACAATGAGCAGTTCTTC
TRBV14	NA	NA	TRBJ1-2	CASSQRAGFGGYTF	TGTGCCAGCAGCCAAAGGGCGGGGTTTGGAGGCTACACCTTC
TRBV6-1	NA	NA	TRBJ1-5	CASSVAGNQPQHF	TGTGCCAGCAGTGTGGCAGGGAACCAGCCCCAGCATTTT
TRBV15	TRBD2	NA	TRBJ2-2	CATSRERVGSGIIGELFF	TGTGCCACCAGCAGAGAAAGAGTTGGTAGCGGGATTATCGGGGAGCTGTTTTTT